The 32 T cell receptor beta chains below all came from one sample that was sequenced in a study of T cell responses to AZD1222 COVID-19 vaccine. TCRdb's table, derived via immunoSEQ multiplex PCR, lists solely in-frame clones and lacks some. The repertoire holds some 130,000 clones, roughly nine tenths seen once, with 2.5% to 3% in the top ten. Sequenced here: peripheral blood, sampled on day 0 of AZD1222 vaccination. The receptors here all came from an adult in good health.

This sequence joins TRBV7-8 and TRBJ1-1; D uncertain. Germline CDR1 reads SGHVS; CDR2 reads FQNEAQ. V dropped 5 bases and J dropped 3 bases, with 10 bases sitting between them. The CDR3 sequence is 13 residues long. The CDR3 loop is CASSVKTDTEAFF. In DNA form, the CDR3 reads TGTGCCAGCAGCGTGAAGACTGACACTGAAGCTTTCTTT.

The chain couples TRBV3-1 (or the pseudogene TRBV3-2) to TRBJ2-2, with D uncertain. This CDR3 is 14 amino acids long. Per germline, CDR1 LGHDT and CDR2 YNNKEL (reference sequence). Trimming removed 1 base at V and 4 bases at J, with 7 bases between. CDR3 amino acids: CASSQAGVTGELFF. The CDR3 DNA reads as TGTGCCAGCAGCCAAGCTGGAGTCACCGGGGAGCTGTTTTTT.

The chain carries TRBV18 and TRBJ1-5; TRBD1 might be the D (5 bases). The CDR3 contains 15 residues. V gave up 2 bases and J gave up 4 bases, with 12 bases separating them. Germline V gene sequence: CDR1 KGHSH, CDR2 LQKENI. The CDR3: CASSPWGGSNQPQHF. The CDR3 DNA sequence: TGTGCCAGCTCACCATGGGGGGGATCGAATCAGCCCCAGCATTTT.

The chain links TRBV29-1 to TRBJ1-1; 7 nucleotides agree with TRBD1. The CDR3 totals 11 residues. Germline CDR1 SQVTM, CDR2 ANQGSEA. CDR3 in DNA: TGCGGAACAGGGGAGAACACTGAAGCTTTCTTT. Protein sequence: CGTGENTEAFF.

This clone was found once. V and J are TRBV19 and TRBJ2-2; possibly TRBD2 for D (5 bases). Germline V gene data show CDR1 as LNHDA and CDR2 as SQIVND (reference sequence). The CDR3 covers 15 residues. Between the trimmed V and J ends, which lost 6 bases and 0 bases, there was a span of 11 bases. The CDR3 nucleotides read TGTGCCAGTAGGCCGATTAGCGCGAACACCGGGGAGCTGTTTTTT. Its translation: CASRPISANTGELFF.

The rearrangement uses TRBV7-6 and TRBJ2-7; 7 bases map to TRBD2. The V gene end was trimmed by 5 bases and the J gene end by 4 bases; junction bases not matched to a gene: 5. This CDR3 is built from 13 residues. The germline gives CDR1 SGHVS, CDR2 FNYEAQ. This CDR3 reads CASSARGNYEQYF. The DNA of the CDR3 is TGTGCCAGCAGCGCGCGGGGGAATTACGAGCAGTACTTC.

V usage is TRBV29-1 and J usage is TRBJ1-2, with D possibly being TRBD1 (6 bases). V dropped 7 bases and J dropped 5 bases, with 11 bases sitting between them. Germline V gene data show CDR1 as SQVTM and CDR2 as ANQGSEA. The CDR3 contains 11 residues. CDR3 DNA sequence: TGCAGCGCCTTCGGACAGTATGGCTACACCTTC. Translation gives CSAFGQYGYTF.

The chain couples TRBV5-1 to TRBJ2-1, with 12 bases lining up with TRBD2. V was clipped by 4 bases and J by 0 bases; unmatched bases: 8. This CDR3 has 18 amino acids. CDR1 and CDR2 from the germline V gene are SGHRS and YFSETQ. The CDR3 protein is CASSPGTSGSGSYNEQFF. CDR3 nucleotide sequence: TGCGCCAGCAGCCCCGGGACTAGCGGGTCTGGCTCCTACAATGAGCAGTTCTTC.

Only one count was recorded for this clone. The chain links TRBV10-3 to TRBJ1-1, with a tentative D call TRBD1 (6 bases). The CDR3 is made up of 17 amino acids. Per the germline V gene, CDR1 is ENHRY and CDR2 is SYGVKD. The V end lost 2 bases, the J end lost 1 base, and 17 bases lay between the germline ends. This CDR3 reads CAISEDRMGAQNTEAFF. Here the CDR3 DNA reads TGTGCCATCAGTGAGGACAGGATGGGGGCACAGAACACTGAAGCTTTCTTT.

This clone was seen once. This chain joins TRBV10-3 and TRBJ2-7, with 10 bases aligning to TRBD1. J was trimmed by 3 bases and V by 8 bases; bases with no gene match: 4. The CDR3 loop spans 13 amino acids. Germline CDR1 is ENHRY and CDR2 is SYGVKD. The CDR3: CAILGQGDYEQYF. CDR3 nucleotide sequence: TGTGCCATCCTCGGACAGGGGGACTACGAGCAGTACTTC.

The chain recombines TRBV27 with TRBJ2-3; D tentatively fits TRBD1 or TRBD2 (5 bases each). V was shortened by 4 bases and J by 0 bases, with 5 bases between the two germline ends. The CDR3 consists of 13 residues. CDR1 and CDR2 from the germline V gene are MNHEY and SMNVEV (reference sequence). CDR3: CASSWGSTDTQYF. The CDR3 nucleotides read TGTGCCAGCAGTTGGGGGAGCACAGATACGCAGTATTTT.

The chain joins TRBV7-7 to TRBJ1-4; weak D call: TRBD1 (5 bases). V was cut by 7 bases and J by 10 bases, with 22 bases left in between. There are 15 residues in the CDR3. CDR1 and CDR2 from the germline V gene are SSHAT and FNYEAQ (reference sequence). The CDR3 bases are TGTGCCAGCACCCCCAAGACAACATCGGGGCTAAAACTGTTTTTT. Residues: CASTPKTTSGLKLFF.

The CDR3 sequence: CASSSTRGANEKLFF. CDR3 in DNA: TGTGCCAGCAGTTCCACCAGGGGAGCTAATGAAAAACTGTTTTTT. V is TRBV6-5 and J is TRBJ1-4; maybe TRBD1 (6 bases). V lost 4 bases and J 3 bases, leaving 12 bases between the germline ends. Germline loops: CDR1 MNHEY, CDR2 SVGAGI. The CDR3 is 15 amino acids.

The J gene is TRBJ1-1, the V gene TRBV6-2 or TRBV6-3, with D unresolved. CDR3 length: 15 residues. The germline gives CDR1 MNHEY, CDR2 SVGEGT. V was shortened by 2 bases and J by 1 base, with 11 bases between the two germline ends. The CDR3 loop reads CASSYPIFRNTEAFF. DNA of the CDR3: TGTGCCAGCAGTTACCCGATTTTCAGGAACACTGAAGCTTTCTTT.

V usage is TRBV12-3 or TRBV12-4 and J usage is TRBJ1-5; weak D call: TRBD1 (6 bases). There are 13 residues in the CDR3. Trimming removed 3 bases from V and 6 bases from J, with 9 bases in between. CDR3 sequence: CASSFWGLQPQHF. As DNA, the CDR3 is TGTGCCAGCAGTTTTTGGGGGCTTCAGCCCCAGCATTTT.

The rearrangement uses TRBV28 and TRBJ1-4, with D hard to call. The V end lost 6 bases, the J end lost 8 bases, and 10 bases lay between the germline ends. CDR1 MDHEN and CDR2 SYDVKM come from the germline V gene. The CDR3 totals 12 residues. CDR3 loop: CASRTNVEKLFF. CDR3 bases: TGTGCCAGCAGGACTAATGTCGAAAAACTGTTTTTT.

The chain has TRBV25-1 and TRBJ1-4; D gene unclear. The CDR3 totals 12 residues. The germline CDR1 and CDR2 sequences are MGHDK and SYGVNS. The V end lost 5 bases, the J end lost 7 bases, and 8 bases lay between the germline ends. CDR3 in amino acids: CASSRPSEKLFF. DNA for the CDR3: TGTGCCAGCAGTAGACCGAGTGAAAAACTGTTTTTT.

This clone has a single count. V gene TRBV6-5 combines with J gene TRBJ2-3; D uncertain. Germline V lookup: CDR1 MNHEY, CDR2 SVGAGI. The V end lost 6 bases, the J end lost 6 bases, and 13 bases lay between the germline ends. CDR3 length equals 13 residues. In DNA, the CDR3 is TGTGCCAGCAGACCCTCGGTCGGCGATACGCAGTATTTT. Protein: CASRPSVGDTQYF.

This clone was seen just once. V gene TRBV5-4 combines with J gene TRBJ2-2; TRBD1 aligns across 12 bases. This CDR3 is 16 amino acids long. The germline V gene encodes CDR1 SGHNT and CDR2 YYREEE (reference sequence). The V gene end was trimmed by 0 bases and the J gene end by 9 bases; junction bases not matched to a gene: 6. The CDR3 bases are TGTGCCAGCAGCTTGGAAGGGGGGACAGGGGGCCGGGAGCTGTTTTTT. Amino acid sequence: CASSLEGGTGGRELFF.

This sequence joins TRBV6-5 and TRBJ1-1, with D possibly matching TRBD1 (6 bases). The V end lost 2 bases, the J end lost 4 bases, and 17 bases lay between the germline ends. The germline CDR1 and CDR2 sequences are MNHEY and SVGAGI. The length of the CDR3 is 16 residues. Here the CDR3 DNA reads TGTGCCAGCAGTTACAGGGACATAAGGGGTCCCACTGAAGCTTTCTTT. Its protein product is CASSYRDIRGPTEAFF.

V and J are TRBV2 and TRBJ1-5, with D possibly matching TRBD1 (5 bases). V was pared by 2 bases and J by 2 bases, with 7 bases between. This CDR3 contains 14 residues. Germline loops: CDR1 SNHLY, CDR2 FYNNEI. Written as DNA, the CDR3 is TGTGCCAGCAGTGAATGGGGGGGCAATCAGCCCCAGCATTTT. Encoded protein: CASSEWGGNQPQHF.

The chain carries TRBV19 and TRBJ2-3; 9 bases are shared with TRBD1. Germline V gene sequence: CDR1 LNHDA, CDR2 SQIVND (reference sequence). The V and J ends lost 1 base and 12 bases, in that order; junction bases with no gene match: 8. The CDR3 covers 14 residues. The CDR3 loop reads CASSIGLGQGFQYF. The CDR3 nucleotides are TGTGCCAGTAGTATAGGTCTTGGACAGGGGTTTCAGTATTTT.

This rearrangement joins TRBV29-1 to TRBJ2-3, with D possibly TRBD2 on 6 matching bases. The CDR3 length is 14 residues. Looked up from germline, CDR1 is SQVTM and CDR2 is ANQGSEA. V lost 4 bases and J lost 6, with 17 bases in between. CDR3 sequence: CSVALAGIGDTQYF. The CDR3 nucleotides are TGCAGCGTTGCCTTGGCGGGAATAGGGGATACGCAGTATTTT.

The chain has TRBV3-1 (or the pseudogene TRBV3-2) and TRBJ1-5, with D maybe TRBD1 (5 bases). The CDR3 length is 14 residues. CDR1 is LGHDT and CDR2 is YNNKEL in the germline V gene (reference sequence). V lost 4 bases and J lost 2, with 9 bases in between. The DNA of the CDR3 is TGTGCCAGCAGCCTCAGGGTCGGCAATCAGCCCCAGCATTTT. Residues: CASSLRVGNQPQHF.

This chain uses TRBV5-1 with TRBJ1-2; D is ambiguous. This CDR3 contains 13 residues. V lost 0 bases and J lost 12, with 15 bases in between. From germline, CDR1 is SGHRS and CDR2 YFSETQ. CDR3: CASSLGRTGLHTF. As DNA, the CDR3 is TGCGCCAGCAGCTTGGGTAGGACCGGTCTGCACACCTTC. Based on the CDR3 plus reference TRBV5-1 and TRBJ1-2, the full variable domain is KAGVTQTPRYLIKTRGQQVTLSCSPISGHRSVSWYQQTPGQGLQFLFEYFSETQRNKGNFPGRFSGRQFSNSRSEMNVSTLELGDSALYLCASSLGRTGLHTFGSGTRLTVV.

The chain employs TRBV4-3 and TRBJ1-2; D uncertain. V lost 1 base to trimming and J lost 2 bases, with 5 bases between them. Germline lookup yields CDR1 LGHNA and CDR2 YSLEER. The CDR3 length is 13 residues. The CDR3 DNA reads as TGCGCCAGCAGCCAAGGTCTGAACTATGGCTACACCTTC. Residues: CASSQGLNYGYTF.

The genes are TRBV7-2 and TRBJ2-5; D not certain. Trimming pared 0 bases from V and 5 bases from J, leaving 10 bases between. The CDR3 is made up of 14 amino acids. Per the germline V gene, CDR1 is SGHTA and CDR2 is FQGNSA. The CDR3 DNA is TGTGCCAGCAGCTTAGCAGGGATTCGTGAGACCCAGTACTTC. Translated, it gives CASSLAGIRETQYF. The full variable domain, with the rest looked up from reference TRBV7-2 and TRBJ2-5, is GAGVSQSPSNKVTEKGKDVELRCDPISGHTALYWYRQSLGQGLEFLIYFQGNSAPDKSGLPSDRFSAERTGGSVSTLTIQRTQQEDSAVYLCASSLAGIRETQYFGPGTRLLVL.

The rearrangement links TRBV5-6 to TRBJ2-2; tentatively, D is TRBD2 (6 bases). This CDR3 is built from 14 residues. V was trimmed by 3 bases and J by 4 bases, leaving 10 bases between them. The germline gives CDR1 SGHDT, CDR2 YYEEEE. DNA for the CDR3: TGTGCCAGCAGCTCGGGACTCCGCACCGGGGAGCTGTTTTTT. Amino acids: CASSSGLRTGELFF.

This clone was seen just once. The J gene is TRBJ2-7, the V gene TRBV7-2; 9 bases are shared with TRBD1. Germline V gene sequence: CDR1 SGHTA, CDR2 FQGNSA. J gave up 2 bases and V 4 bases, and 9 bases lay outside the gene matches. The CDR3 is made up of 16 amino acids. For the CDR3, the DNA is TGTGCCAGCAGCTACAAAGGACAGGGGCCAACCTACGAGCAGTACTTC. Amino acids: CASSYKGQGPTYEQYF.

This chain connects TRBV4-2 to TRBJ1-1; 8 bases map to TRBD1. Germline trimming cut 1 base from V and 3 bases from J; bases unmatched to any gene: 4. This CDR3 comprises 15 residues. Germline V lookup: CDR1 LGHNA, CDR2 YNFKEQ. For the CDR3, the DNA is TGTGCCAGCAGCCAAGCGACAGGGGAGTACACTGAAGCTTTCTTT. Translation: CASSQATGEYTEAFF.

This clone was found a few times. This sequence joins TRBV19 and TRBJ1-2; perhaps TRBD1 as D (5 bases). The CDR3 is made up of 12 amino acids. V was shortened by 3 bases and J by 8 bases, with 10 bases between the two germline ends. CDR1 is LNHDA and CDR2 is SQIVND in the germline V gene (reference sequence). The CDR3 coding sequence is TGTGCCAGTAGTATTTCTCAGGGAGGCTACACCTTC. Residues: CASSISQGGYTF.

The genes are TRBV4-2 and TRBJ1-2, with a possible D match to TRBD1 (5 bases). Germline V gene sequence: CDR1 LGHNA, CDR2 YNFKEQ. The CDR3 has 16 residues. Trimming shortened V by 3 bases and J by 2 bases, and 16 bases separated the two germline ends. The CDR3 protein is CASSQEMGTPNYGYTF. The CDR3 DNA is TGTGCCAGCAGCCAGGAGATGGGGACGCCCAACTATGGCTACACCTTC.